This T cell receptor (beta chain) was documented in a study of CD8 T cells in Susac syndrome. TEMRA cells were enriched by FACS, while CD8+ and CD4+ T cells were obtained through a negative isolation that was performed magnetically. Reverse transcription of about 0.5 to 1 ug RNA was carried out with random hexamers. Amplification of TCR beta CDR3 spanned 54 Vbeta and 13 Jbeta via immunoSEQ multiplex PCR. TCRdb re-called the immunoSEQ multiplex PCR reads through MiXCR, storing one row per CDR3 protein. The table lists tens of thousands of distinct CDR3 sequences, about 91% of them singletons. CDR3 size: 14 residues. Trimming took 8 bases from V and 1 from J, leaving 11 bases between them. Germline assignment: CDR1 MDHEN and CDR2 SYDVKM.

Source material: CD8+ T cells from PBMCs. This sequence originates from a human donor with multiple sclerosis. The V gene is TRBV28, the J gene TRBJ2-2; perhaps TRBD2 as D (5 bases). This CDR3 is CASGETRNTGELFF. Written as DNA, the CDR3 is TGTGCCAGCGGGGAGACAAGGAACACCGGGGAGCTGTTTTTT.